The T cell receptor beta chain under discussion was sequenced for a study of response to subunit inactivated influenza vaccine. The CDR3 sequence is 13 residues long. V lost 6 bases, J lost 9 bases, and 15 bases lay in between. MiXCR was run by TCRdb on the RT-PCR reads, yielding one entry per CDR3 protein. Here the sample spans about 780,000 distinct CDR3 sequences, less than 20% being singletons. The J gene is TRBJ2-1, the V gene TRBV12-3 or TRBV12-4, with D perhaps TRBD1 or TRBD2 (5 bases each). The source was PBMCs from blood, collected 5 days after vaccination. This receptor was obtained from a man aged 50 to 59 who received an inactivated influenza vaccine. This CDR3 is CASRLSGAGEQFF. CDR3 nucleotide sequence: TGTGCCAGCAGACTGTCCGGGGCGGGTGAGCAGTTCTTC.